One and the same sample provided the 17 T cell receptor beta chains below, sequenced in a study of T cells in Graves' hyperthyroidism and ophthalmopathy. RNA transcripts yielded amplified TCR beta CDR3 regions. The study used the HTBI primer set for a first-round RT-PCR of the TCR CDR3. A single record per CDR3 protein comes from TCRdb applying MiXCR to the multiplex PCR reads. The table has around 300,000 distinct CDR3 sequences, roughly 14% seen once. The specimen was blood. These receptors all stem from a woman in her 30s with Graves' hyperthyroidism that later progressed to Graves' ophthalmopathy.

The chain has TRBV9 and TRBJ2-7; the D is unclear. Trimming cost V 4 bases and J 5 bases, with 16 bases left between them. There are 14 residues in the CDR3. CDR1 is SGDLS and CDR2 is YYNGEE in the germline V gene. The CDR3 region is CASSPPPPLHEQYF. The CDR3 region has the DNA TGTGCCAGCAGCCCCCCCCCCCCCCTCCACGAGCAGTACTTC.

This clonotype was counted at least ten times. The chain employs TRBV29-1 and TRBJ2-3; no definite D call. The V and J ends lost 0 bases and 5 bases respectively, with 15 bases between them. The CDR3 consists of 15 residues. CDR1 is SQVTM, CDR2 ANQGSEA, per germline. DNA for the CDR3: TGCAGCGTTGAAGATCCCGGCAGTCTGGGAGATACGCAGTATTTT. It is translated as CSVEDPGSLGDTQYF.

V is TRBV7-9 and J is TRBJ2-1; D gene ambiguous. From germline, CDR1 is SEHNR and CDR2 FQNEAQ (reference sequence). The V end was cut by 4 bases, the J end by 4 bases, with 14 bases between. The CDR3 spans 15 residues. CDR3 nucleotides: TGTGCCAGCAGCTCAGATTCACTGGTGTACAATGAGCAGTTCTTC. The encoded protein is CASSSDSLVYNEQFF.

This clonotype occurred many times. The CDR3 region is CASSLARGGAEQYF. In DNA, the CDR3 is TGTGCCAGCAGTTTAGCAAGGGGAGGGGCCGAGCAGTACTTC. V usage is TRBV12-3 or TRBV12-4 and J usage is TRBJ2-7; 7 bases match TRBD2. The ends lost 0 bases at V and 6 bases at J; junction bases unmatched: 5. This CDR3 region has 14 residues.

The rearrangement uses TRBV7-6 and TRBJ2-5, with 11 positions matching TRBD2. The CDR3 runs 17 residues. In germline, CDR1 is SGHVS, CDR2 FNYEAQ. Unmatched junction bases numbered 10, after V lost 3 bases and J lost 4 bases. The CDR3 spells CASSFAGTSGLRETQYF. Here the CDR3 DNA reads TGTGCCAGCAGCTTCGCGGGGACTAGCGGTTTGAGAGAGACCCAGTACTTC.

This clonotype showed up many times. The rearrangement joins TRBV30 to TRBJ2-4; D is undetermined. The CDR3 totals 13 residues. Germline V CDR1 and CDR2: GTSNPN, SVGIG (reference sequence). The V gene lost 5 bases and the J gene lost 2 bases, with 10 bases spanning the gap. DNA of the CDR3: TGTGCCTGGCGGCAGACCACCAAAAACATTCAGTACTTC. Translation: CAWRQTTKNIQYF.

In its sample, this clonotype was seen many times. The chain combines TRBV9 with TRBJ1-4; D is ambiguous. Trimming stripped 1 base from V and 2 bases from J, with 6 bases between. Germline V lookup: CDR1 SGDLS, CDR2 YYNGEE. The CDR3 loop spans 14 amino acids. The CDR3 loop reads CASSVHPTNEKLFF. The CDR3 bases are TGTGCCAGCAGCGTACATCCGACTAATGAAAAACTGTTTTTT.

This clonotype has ten or more counts. The CDR3 protein is CASGEPNQKSYNEQFF. CDR3 nucleotide sequence: TGTGCCAGCGGGGAACCAAACCAAAAATCCTACAATGAGCAGTTCTTC. The chain joins TRBV7-9 to TRBJ2-1; D is undetermined. CDR3 length: 16 amino acids. The germline V and J ends were trimmed by 8 bases and 1 base, with 18 bases remaining between them. In germline, CDR1 is SEHNR, CDR2 FQNEAQ (reference sequence).

This clonotype was observed a handful of times. The chain has TRBV6-9 and TRBJ2-7, with 7 bases aligning to TRBD2. This CDR3 region has 14 residues. Germline CDR1 is MNHGY and CDR2 is SVAAGI. V trimming: 2 bases; J trimming: 3 bases; junction bases outside the gene matches: 4. CDR3 residues: CASSYTGEGYEQYF. Here the CDR3 DNA reads TGTGCCAGCAGTTATACGGGGGAGGGCTACGAGCAGTACTTC.

The sample holds many counts of this clonotype. The chain recombines TRBV29-1 with TRBJ2-7; D remains ambiguous. V was pared by 4 bases and J by 3 bases, with 7 bases between. The CDR3 has 11 residues. Germline V CDR1 and CDR2: SQVTM, ANQGSEA. This CDR3 reads CSVARSYEQYF. CDR3 DNA sequence: TGCAGCGTTGCGAGGAGCTACGAGCAGTACTTC.

This chain links TRBV7-9 with TRBJ2-2, with D hard to call. The ends were cut back, 5 bases at V and 8 bases at J, with 18 bases in the middle. In germline, CDR1 is SEHNR, CDR2 FQNEAQ (reference sequence). This CDR3 spans 15 amino acids. Written as DNA, the CDR3 is TGTGCCAGCAGCACCATCTCGAGCGTGATAGGGGAGCTGTTTTTT. Its translation: CASSTISSVIGELFF.

This clonotype was seen ten or more times. V and J are TRBV19 and TRBJ1-5, with D possibly matching TRBD1 (5 bases). CDR1 and CDR2 (germline): LNHDA, SQIVND (reference sequence). V was cut by 7 bases and J by 2 bases, with 15 bases left in between. This CDR3 spans 15 amino acids. The CDR3 sequence: CASTGGAGRNQPQHF. The CDR3, as DNA: TGTGCCAGTACTGGCGGGGCAGGGCGCAATCAGCCCCAGCATTTT.

In its sample, this clonotype was seen many times. The rearrangement uses TRBV14 and TRBJ2-1; D remains ambiguous. The CDR3 consists of 13 residues. The germline V gene has CDR1 SGHDN and CDR2 FVKESK. V shed 3 bases and J shed 6 bases, with 9 bases lying between them. The CDR3: CASSQLNSNEQFF. The CDR3 region has the DNA TGTGCCAGCAGCCAGCTAAACAGCAATGAGCAGTTCTTC.

This clonotype was picked up many times. This sequence joins TRBV5-1 and TRBJ2-1; 9 positions agree with TRBD2. The CDR3 runs to 19 residues. V lost 1 base to trimming and J lost 4 bases; unmatched junction nucleotides: 15. Germline loops: CDR1 SGHRS, CDR2 YFSETQ. The CDR3 DNA is TGCGCCAGCAGCTTGACTCCCCCCTCGACTAGCGGCCAATACAATGAGCAGTTCTTC. Protein sequence: CASSLTPPSTSGQYNEQFF.

This clonotype turned up a few times. The CDR3 nucleotides read TGCGCCAGCAGCCAAGACAGGGGTGATGAAAAACTGTTTTTT. Translated: CASSQDRGDEKLFF. The gene calls are TRBV4-1 and TRBJ1-4; tentative D call: TRBD1 (6 bases). Germline V CDR1 and CDR2: MGHRA, YSYEKL. Trimming took 0 bases from V and 6 from J, leaving 8 bases between them. CDR3 size: 14 residues.

In its sample, this clonotype was seen many times. The chain recombines TRBV30 with TRBJ2-5; the match to TRBD2 covers 8 bases. The V gene's germline CDR1 is GTSNPN and CDR2 SVGIG (reference sequence). The V and J ends lost 3 bases and 9 bases, in that order; junction bases with no gene match: 6. The CDR3 runs to 12 residues. DNA for the CDR3: TGTGCCTGGAGGACGGGAGGGAGGTCCCAGTACTTC. It specifies CAWRTGGRSQYF.

In this sample, this clonotype turned up many times. The V and J genes are TRBV29-1 and TRBJ2-3; TRBD2 matches 7 bases. Germline lookup yields CDR1 SQVTM and CDR2 ANQGSEA. The CDR3 runs 11 residues. This CDR3 is CSGGGTDTQYF. DNA of the CDR3: TGCAGTGGGGGGGGCACAGATACGCAGTATTTT.